Sequencing of this T cell receptor beta chain was carried out in a study of blood T cell repertoires in COVID-19. Study-wide background: Researchers got acute and convalescent COVID-19 samples from the United States, Italy and Spain. Sample material is recorded as cDNA or gDNA derived from T cells, B-cell-depleted T cells, or PBMCs.

The table came from immunoSEQ multiplex PCR; TCRdb's copy has only in-frame clones and leaves some out. The data hold about 150,000 clones, with around 91% observed a single time. V was shortened by 3 bases and J by 5 bases, with 16 bases between the two germline ends. Germline loops: CDR1 MGHDK, CDR2 SYGVNS. CDR3 length: 16 residues. The source material was peripheral blood. The genes are TRBV25-1 and TRBJ2-2, with a weak D call TRBD1 (6 bases). This clonotype was obtained from a woman between 40 and 50 years old with acute or convalescent COVID-19. The chain's CDR3 is CASSDRGRGSTGELFF. For the CDR3, the DNA is TGTGCCAGCAGTGACAGGGGACGAGGGAGTACCGGGGAGCTGTTTTTT.